This T cell receptor beta chain was profiled in a study of T cell responses to AZD1222 COVID-19 vaccine. Notes on the study in general: After the peak T cell response, and only then, were repertoires sampled. At study baseline, merely a handful of AZD1222 recipients were seropositive.

Produced via immunoSEQ multiplex PCR; TCRdb's table is partial and in-frame only. This table holds about 150,000 clones, 92% found once. CDR3 length: 15 residues. CDR1 MNHEY and CDR2 SMNVEV come from the germline V gene (reference sequence). Trimming left V 5 bases short and J 7 bases short, with 18 bases between. To note about this clone: The antigen is not known.

The chain employs TRBV27 and TRBJ1-3; tentatively, D is TRBD1 (6 bases). The specimen was peripheral blood, collected on day 0 of AZD1222 vaccination. The sequence was collected from an adult in good health. The CDR3 spells CASSVNGGNKNTIYF. In DNA form, the CDR3 reads TGTGCCAGCAGTGTCAATGGGGGCAACAAGAACACCATATATTTT.